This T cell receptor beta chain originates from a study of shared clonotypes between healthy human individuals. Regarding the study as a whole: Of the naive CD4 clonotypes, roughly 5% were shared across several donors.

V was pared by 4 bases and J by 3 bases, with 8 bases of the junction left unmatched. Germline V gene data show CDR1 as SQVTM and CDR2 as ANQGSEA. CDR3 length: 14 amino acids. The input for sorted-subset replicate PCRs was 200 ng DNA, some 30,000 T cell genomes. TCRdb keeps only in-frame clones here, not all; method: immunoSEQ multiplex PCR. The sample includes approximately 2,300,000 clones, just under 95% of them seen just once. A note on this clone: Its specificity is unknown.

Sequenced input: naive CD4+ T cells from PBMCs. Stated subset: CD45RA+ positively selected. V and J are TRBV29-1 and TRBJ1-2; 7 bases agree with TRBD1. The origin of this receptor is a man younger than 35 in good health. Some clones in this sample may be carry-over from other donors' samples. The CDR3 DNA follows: TGCAGCGTTGGGGAAGGGGGCGGGGACTATGGCTACACCTTC. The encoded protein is CSVGEGGGDYGYTF.